This is a list of T cell receptor beta chains from one sample in a study of blood T cell repertoires in COVID-19. Assay used: immunoSEQ multiplex PCR; TCRdb lists only in-frame clones, some missing. The data show over 150,000 clones, with about 80% seen just once and 15% to 20% held by the top ten. Sequencing was carried out using PBMCs or T cells enriched from blood (not recorded which). Receptors originate from a woman aged 70 to 79 in a cohort exposed to, infected with or recovered from COVID-19 (not recorded which). Both conserved end residues are trimmed from each CDR3.

v_call: TRBV2
cdr3_aa: AGSTVQGNTEAF

v_call: TRBV4-2
cdr3_aa: ASSPRTGIAGGIEQF

v_call: TRBV5-1
cdr3_aa: ASSSHPNRLGNEKLF

v_call: TRBV30
cdr3_aa: AWSLQGIQNTIY

v_call: TRBV18
cdr3_aa: ASSNELFVSSYNEQF

v_call: TRBV27
cdr3_aa: ASSLIGGRFQPQH

v_call: TRBV20-1
cdr3_aa: SARGAGPPG

v_call: TRBV11-2
cdr3_aa: ASSLGSGDVDTQY

v_call: TRBV7-6
cdr3_aa: ASSLYGTSGIGGELF

v_call: TRBV12-3/TRBV12-4
cdr3_aa: ASSRQGANIQY

v_call: TRBV5-1
cdr3_aa: ASSLLTSSNTEAF

v_call: TRBV18
cdr3_aa: ASSPGQGNQPQH

v_call: TRBV9
cdr3_aa: ASSVDRGPQPQH

v_call: TRBV19
cdr3_aa: ASSTDAGITLY

v_call: TRBV5-1
cdr3_aa: ASSLASGGEQY

v_call: TRBV7-2
cdr3_aa: ASSPGLPTNEQF

v_call: TRBV29-1
cdr3_aa: SVESPGTDGYT

v_call: TRBV4-1
cdr3_aa: ASSQDRGTSGHTDTQY

v_call: TRBV6-1
cdr3_aa: ASSEGWSNYGYT

v_call: TRBV18
cdr3_aa: ASSPTDNHYGYT

v_call: TRBV3-1/TRBV3-2
cdr3_aa: ASSRRQPNYGYT

v_call: TRBV5-1
cdr3_aa: ASSPVPTGGLYEKLF

v_call: TRBV5-1
cdr3_aa: ASSDRGGTDTQY

v_call: TRBV3-1/TRBV3-2
cdr3_aa: ASSSQGYEQY

v_call: TRBV5-1
cdr3_aa: ASRPGQGEGEQY

v_call: TRBV28
cdr3_aa: ATRRAGTSYEQY

v_call: TRBV19
cdr3_aa: ASTTNRDRNPTNEKLF

v_call: TRBV6-2/TRBV6-3
cdr3_aa: ASRPSGLYEQY